This TCR beta chain was observed in a study of T cell responses to AZD1222 COVID-19 vaccine. This clone was seen just once. The DNA is omitted, as the CDR3 cannot be located on it reliably, and the CDR3 follows TCRdb's listing. TCRdb keeps only in-frame clones here, not all; method: immunoSEQ multiplex PCR. This sample has about 180,000 clones, with around 87% found just once. The CDR3 length is 24 residues, termini included. The chain is built from TRBV12-2 and TRBJ2-7; whether TRBD1, the table's D call, matches the DNA was not checked. TRBV12-2 is shown as a pseudogene. This clonotype originated in an adult in good health. The sample was peripheral blood, taken on day 0 of AZD1222 vaccination. CDR3 amino acids: CASRLALYFILRAIWGTGNGEQYF.